The 32 T cell receptor beta chains in this list originate from one sample, sequenced in a study of regulatory T cells in long-lasting Graves disease. Specified time point: persistent/refractory GD, antithyroid drugs over 5 years with positive TRAb. PBMC RNA served as the TCR library source. To make TCR beta libraries, researchers used iRepertoire HTBI primers and Arm-PCR of CDR3 regions. TCRdb recomputed calls from the multiplex PCR reads with MiXCR, one row per CDR3 protein. This table holds roughly 400,000 distinct CDR3 sequences, 21% found once. The sample consisted of peripheral blood mononuclear cells (PBMCs), taken when the disease was refractory, from a patient treated with antithyroid drugs. The receptors were sampled from a female donor with Graves disease.

The V and J genes are TRBV7-3 and TRBJ2-1; 10 positions match TRBD2. The CDR3 contains 16 residues. Germline V gene lookup returns CDR1 SGHTA and CDR2 FQGTGA. V dropped 4 bases and J dropped 3; count of bases not matched to a gene: 6. The CDR3 nucleotides read TGTGCCAGCAGCTCGACCGGGACTAGCGTCTACAATGAGCAGTTCTTC. Amino acids: CASSSTGTSVYNEQFF.

The V call is TRBV19, the J call TRBJ2-7; 9 nucleotides match TRBD1. This CDR3 region has 13 residues. The germline CDR1 and CDR2 sequences are LNHDA and SQIVND (reference sequence). Unmatched junction bases numbered 2, after V lost 4 bases and J lost 4 bases. The CDR3 is CASSNRGRYEQYF. CDR3 DNA: TGTGCCAGTAGTAACAGGGGGCGGTACGAGCAGTACTTC.

This clonotype was picked up a small number of times. V usage is TRBV9 and J usage is TRBJ2-7; D assignment may be TRBD1 or TRBD2 (5 bases each). This CDR3 spans 17 amino acids. The V gene lost 4 bases and the J gene lost 4 bases, with 24 bases spanning the gap. The germline gives CDR1 SGDLS, CDR2 YYNGEE. Here the CDR3 reads CASSPRRGGGKGYEQYF. Written as DNA, the CDR3 is TGTGCCAGCAGCCCCCGAAGGGGCGGAGGAAAAGGGTACGAGCAGTACTTC. The variable domain in full, completed from reference TRBV9 and TRBJ2-7, reads DSGVTQTPKHLITATGQRVTLRCSPRSGDLSVYWYQQSLDQGLQFLIQYYNGEERAKGNILERFSAQQFPDLHSELNLSSLELGDSALYFCASSPRRGGGKGYEQYFGPGTRLTVT.

This clonotype has at least ten counts. This chain connects TRBV3-1 to TRBJ1-1; a possible D gene is TRBD1 (5 bases). Looked up from germline, CDR1 is LGHDT and CDR2 is YNNKEL (reference sequence). The CDR3 has 16 amino acids. The V gene lost 0 bases and the J gene lost 5 bases, with 16 bases spanning the gap. The CDR3 nucleotides are TGTGCCAGCAGCCAAGACTTTGGTTTCAGGGAAACTGAAGCTTTCTTT. The encoded protein is CASSQDFGFRETEAFF.

This clonotype was counted a few times. The V call is TRBV5-1, the J call TRBJ2-7; D is ambiguous. Germline loops: CDR1 SGHRS, CDR2 YFSETQ. The ends were cut back, 8 bases at V and 0 bases at J, with 12 bases in the middle. The CDR3 contains 13 residues. In DNA form, the CDR3 reads TGCGCCAGTTCGGACGTCCGCTCCTACGAGCAGTACTTC. Its translation: CASSDVRSYEQYF.

This clonotype was recorded many times. An end of the junction differs from the germline gene, which may be a read error. This chain's CDR3 is CASSPGQGLDEAFF. The DNA of the CDR3 is TGTGCCAGCAGCCCGGGACAGGGACTTGATGAAGCTTTCTTT. The chain has TRBV5-1 and TRBJ1-1; TRBD1 agrees at 9 bases. The CDR3 runs to 14 residues. Germline CDR1 SGHRS, CDR2 YFSETQ.

This clonotype was counted many times. The V call is TRBV2, the J call TRBJ1-5; possibly TRBD1 for D (5 bases). This CDR3 region has 14 residues. The V end lost 1 base, the J end lost 5 bases, and 9 bases lay between the germline ends. Looked up from germline, CDR1 is SNHLY and CDR2 is FYNNEI. CDR3 nucleotides: TGTGCCAGCAGTGAAGAGGGGATTTATCAGCCCCAGCATTTT. It is translated as CASSEEGIYQPQHF.

This clonotype was counted at least ten times. The V and J genes are TRBV20-1 and TRBJ1-5; no definite D call. CDR3 length: 15 residues. Trimming cost V 6 bases and J 4 bases, with 19 bases left between them. Germline CDR1 DFQATT, CDR2 SNEGSKA (reference sequence). The CDR3 bases are TGCAGTGCGGGTCCAGGCCTAGGTCGGAATCAGCCCCAGCATTTT. Its translation: CSAGPGLGRNQPQHF.

This clonotype was recorded many times. The chain joins TRBV2 to TRBJ1-5, with D unresolved. Trimming shortened V by 1 base and J by 4 bases, and 5 bases separated the two germline ends. The CDR3 has 13 residues. The germline V gene has CDR1 SNHLY and CDR2 FYNNEI. CDR3 protein: CASSEDINQPQHF. The CDR3 nucleotides read TGTGCCAGCAGTGAAGATATAAATCAGCCCCAGCATTTT.

In this sample, this clonotype turned up a few times. V and J are TRBV30 and TRBJ2-7; the match to TRBD2 covers 7 bases. Looked up from germline, CDR1 is GTSNPN and CDR2 is SVGIG (reference sequence). The CDR3 consists of 13 residues. The ends lost 4 bases at V and 6 bases at J; junction bases unmatched: 9. The CDR3 loop reads CAWNNWLAVEQYF. The CDR3 DNA reads as TGTGCCTGGAATAATTGGCTAGCGGTCGAGCAGTACTTC. Full variable domain (remainder filled in from reference TRBV30 and TRBJ2-7): SQTIHQWPATLVQPVGSPLSLECTVEGTSNPNLYWYRQAAGRGLQLLFYSVGIGQISSEVPQNLSASRPQDRQFILSSKKLLLSDSGFYLCAWNNWLAVEQYFGPGTRLTVT.

As regards this clonotype: A read error may account for a junction end that differs from germline. The chain has TRBV7-8 and TRBJ2-2; TRBD1 matches at 11 bases. Germline V lookup: CDR1 SGHVS, CDR2 FQNEAQ. CDR3 length equals 16 residues. The CDR3, as DNA: TGTGCCAGCAGCCCTAGGACAGGGGGCGCCCCCGGGGAGCTGCTTTTT. Translating it yields CASSPRTGGAPGELLF.

This clonotype was observed many times. The gene calls are TRBV15 and TRBJ2-2, with D unclear. Looked up from germline, CDR1 is LNHNV and CDR2 is YYDKDF (reference sequence). There are 15 residues in the CDR3. The germline V and J ends were trimmed by 5 bases and 0 bases, with 10 bases remaining between them. DNA of the CDR3: TGTGCCACCAGCTCACACACAGCGAACACCGGGGAGCTGTTTTTT. Translation gives CATSSHTANTGELFF.

In this sample, this clonotype turned up many times. This rearrangement joins TRBV12-3 or TRBV12-4 to TRBJ1-1, with a weak D call TRBD1 (6 bases). Trimming cost V 5 bases and J 5 bases, with 12 bases left between them. The CDR3 is made up of 13 amino acids. In DNA, the CDR3 is TGTGCCAGCAGTCTCCCAGGGGTTACTGAAGCTTTCTTT. Residues: CASSLPGVTEAFF.

This clonotype has at least ten counts. The chain uses TRBV2 and TRBJ1-1, with D possibly TRBD1 on 6 matching bases. Germline CDR1 reads SNHLY; CDR2 reads FYNNEI. V was shortened by 1 base and J by 0 bases, with 9 bases between the two germline ends. The CDR3 has 15 amino acids. The DNA of the CDR3 is TGTGCCAGCAGTGAAGAGGGGGGGCTGAACACTGAAGCTTTCTTT. Translating gives CASSEEGGLNTEAFF.

This clonotype has a count of ten or more. The chain uses TRBV2 and TRBJ2-2; TRBD2 agrees at 13 bases. Unmatched junction bases numbered 10, after V lost 5 bases and J lost 1 base. Germline assignment: CDR1 SNHLY and CDR2 FYNNEI. The CDR3 runs to 19 residues. Here the CDR3 DNA reads TGTGCCAGCAGTCCAATACCCGGGACTAGCGGGATGAACACCGGGGAGCTGTTTTTT. It yields the protein CASSPIPGTSGMNTGELFF.

In this sample, this clonotype turned up many times. The genes are TRBV27 and TRBJ2-7, with D unresolved. The CDR3 loop spans 15 amino acids. V gave up 0 bases and J gave up 1 base, with 10 bases separating them. Germline CDR1 reads MNHEY; CDR2 reads SMNVEV (reference sequence). CDR3 region: CASSLSNGESYEQYF. The CDR3 region has the DNA TGTGCCAGCAGTTTATCCAATGGGGAATCCTACGAGCAGTACTTC.

This clonotype was observed once. The chain joins TRBV20-1 to TRBJ2-3, with D hard to call. V lost 5 bases and J lost 4, with 13 bases in between. The CDR3 runs to 13 residues. Germline CDR1 reads DFQATT; CDR2 reads SNEGSKA (reference sequence). The CDR3 protein is CSALIMGSDTQYF. DNA of the CDR3: TGCAGTGCTCTCATAATGGGGTCAGATACGCAGTATTTT.

V gene TRBV14 combines with J gene TRBJ2-7; no firm D call. V was pared by 0 bases and J by 3 bases, with 9 bases between. The CDR3 spans 14 residues. CDR1 and CDR2 from the germline V gene are SGHDN and FVKESK. The CDR3, as DNA: TGTGCCAGCAGCCAAGAAGGACCGAACTACGAGCAGTACTTC. Translated: CASSQEGPNYEQYF.

This chain links TRBV27 with TRBJ2-1; 7 bases fit TRBD2. Germline V gene sequence: CDR1 MNHEY, CDR2 SMNVEV (reference sequence). The CDR3 is 16 residues long. V lost 6 bases to trimming and J lost 0 bases; unmatched junction nucleotides: 8. The CDR3 DNA reads TGTGCCAGCAGCTTGCTTGGGACTAACTCCTACAATGAGCAGTTCTTC. Encoded protein: CASSLLGTNSYNEQFF.

Points on this clonotype: A read error may explain this, as a much larger clone is one base away. This sequence joins TRBV2 and TRBJ2-2; tentatively, D is TRBD2 (6 bases). Germline V gene sequence: CDR1 SNHLY, CDR2 FYNNEI. The CDR3 spans 15 residues. CDR3 in DNA: TGTGTCAGCAGTCGGGGGTCCCCTAACACCGGGGAGCTGTTTTTT. Translated: CVSSRGSPNTGELFF. The entire variable domain, with the rest obtained from reference TRBV2 and TRBJ2-2, is as follows: EPEVTQTPSHQVTQMGQEVILRCVPISNHLYFYWYRQILGQKVEFLVSFYNNEISEKSEIFDDQFSVERPDGSNFTLKIRSTKLEDSAMYFCVSSRGSPNTGELFFGEGSRLTVL.

The chain carries TRBV5-4 and TRBJ2-3, with 11 bases fitting TRBD2. CDR3 length: 15 residues. With V trimmed by 4 bases and J by 4 bases, 5 bases remained unmatched. Per germline, CDR1 SGHNT and CDR2 YYREEE (reference sequence). CDR3 loop: CASSQLAGEADTQYF. The CDR3 bases are TGTGCCAGCAGCCAACTAGCGGGAGAAGCAGATACGCAGTATTTT.

The chain employs TRBV5-1 and TRBJ1-3; 7 bases line up with TRBD1. Germline lookup yields CDR1 SGHRS and CDR2 YFSETQ. This CDR3 comprises 14 residues. J gave up 2 bases and V 4 bases, and 3 bases lay outside the gene matches. CDR3 nucleotide sequence: TGCGCCAGCAGCGATGGGACAGCTGGAAACACCATATATTTT. This gives the protein CASSDGTAGNTIYF.

This clonotype was found many times. This rearrangement joins TRBV28 to TRBJ2-7, with 12 positions matching TRBD2. Germline assignment: CDR1 MDHEN and CDR2 SYDVKM. This CDR3 comprises 17 residues. Trimming removed 2 bases from V and 6 bases from J; junction bases left unmatched: 11. CDR3 bases: TGTGCCAGCAGTTTAGCTGGCCTAGCGGGAGGGCTGAGCGAGCAGTACTTC. Its translation: CASSLAGLAGGLSEQYF.

This clonotype was detected only a few times. The chain is built from TRBV27 and TRBJ2-2; 7 nucleotides match TRBD2. Germline V gene data show CDR1 as MNHEY and CDR2 as SMNVEV (reference sequence). Unmatched junction bases numbered 4, after V lost 4 bases and J lost 5 bases. This CDR3 spans 14 amino acids. The CDR3 DNA sequence: TGTGCCAGCAGTTGGGAGGGACTAACCGGGGAGCTGTTTTTT. Translation: CASSWEGLTGELFF.

This clonotype has ten or more counts. The rearrangement links TRBV2 to TRBJ1-5, with a tentative D call TRBD1 (6 bases). This CDR3 region has 18 residues. Between the trimmed V and J ends, which lost 4 bases and 3 bases, there was a span of 22 bases. Germline lookup yields CDR1 SNHLY and CDR2 FYNNEI. The DNA of the CDR3 is TGTGCCAGCAGTGTACGCAGGGGTTCGACGTGGGACAATCAGCCCCAGCATTTT. Amino acid sequence: CASSVRRGSTWDNQPQHF.

This clonotype was counted between two and nine times. The junction and the germline gene differ at one end; a read error may be behind it. The CDR3 DNA reads as TGCAGTGCTGAGCCAAACCAGGAGACCCAGTACTTC. This encodes CSAEPNQETQYF. The V and J genes are TRBV20-1 and TRBJ2-5; D not certain. The CDR3 runs to 12 residues. The germline gives CDR1 DFQATT, CDR2 SNEGSKA (reference sequence).

This clonotype was seen a handful of times. The CDR3, as DNA: TGTGCCTGGAGTATGACAGGTGGAATGAATCAGCCCCAGCATTTT. Encoded protein: CAWSMTGGMNQPQHF. The chain is built from TRBV30 and TRBJ1-5, with D perhaps matching TRBD1 (6 bases). Between the trimmed V and J ends, which lost 2 bases and 4 bases, there was a span of 15 bases. CDR3 length: 15 residues. The germline CDR1 and CDR2 sequences are GTSNPN and SVGIG (reference sequence).

The chain uses TRBV9 and TRBJ1-1, with D unclear. V lost 0 bases and J lost 0, with 12 bases in between. This CDR3 is built from 16 residues. The germline gives CDR1 SGDLS, CDR2 YYNGEE. The CDR3 nucleotides are TGTGCCAGCAGCGTAGAACAAACCCATGTGAACACTGAAGCTTTCTTT. Protein: CASSVEQTHVNTEAFF.

Only one count was recorded for this clonotype. This chain links TRBV25-1 with TRBJ2-7; 8 bases align to TRBD1. Germline V lookup: CDR1 MGHDK, CDR2 SYGVNS. The V segment lost 6 bases and the J segment 6 bases; nucleotides outside the gene matches: 10. This CDR3 comprises 14 residues. In DNA form, the CDR3 reads TGTGCCAGCAGGGGGCCAGGGGGCTTTAGCGAGCAGTACTTC. This translates into CASRGPGGFSEQYF.

The chain links TRBV5-1 to TRBJ2-7; 12 bases are a match to TRBD2. The CDR3 has 15 amino acids. CDR1 and CDR2 (germline): SGHRS, YFSETQ. Unmatched junction bases numbered 5, after V lost 4 bases and J lost 3 bases. CDR3 coding DNA: TGCGCCAGCAGCGGGTTACTAGCGGGAGGCTACGAGCAGTACTTC. Its translation: CASSGLLAGGYEQYF.

The chain has TRBV18 and TRBJ2-1, with D uncertain. The germline V gene has CDR1 KGHSH and CDR2 LQKENI. The CDR3 has 15 amino acids. The germline V and J ends were trimmed by 1 base and 0 bases, with 7 bases remaining between them. CDR3 nucleotides: TGTGCCAGCTCACCACAGGGTGCCTCCTACAATGAGCAGTTCTTC. Translation: CASSPQGASYNEQFF.

This clonotype was seen more than once but under ten times. The chain couples TRBV3-1 to TRBJ2-5; D ambiguous. Germline V gene lookup returns CDR1 LGHDT and CDR2 YNNKEL (reference sequence). Between the trimmed V and J ends, which lost 2 bases and 6 bases, there was a span of 13 bases. The CDR3 is 14 amino acids. As DNA, the CDR3 is TGTGCCAGCAGCCAACAAACTGGCCCGAAGACCCAGTACTTC. Translation gives CASSQQTGPKTQYF.